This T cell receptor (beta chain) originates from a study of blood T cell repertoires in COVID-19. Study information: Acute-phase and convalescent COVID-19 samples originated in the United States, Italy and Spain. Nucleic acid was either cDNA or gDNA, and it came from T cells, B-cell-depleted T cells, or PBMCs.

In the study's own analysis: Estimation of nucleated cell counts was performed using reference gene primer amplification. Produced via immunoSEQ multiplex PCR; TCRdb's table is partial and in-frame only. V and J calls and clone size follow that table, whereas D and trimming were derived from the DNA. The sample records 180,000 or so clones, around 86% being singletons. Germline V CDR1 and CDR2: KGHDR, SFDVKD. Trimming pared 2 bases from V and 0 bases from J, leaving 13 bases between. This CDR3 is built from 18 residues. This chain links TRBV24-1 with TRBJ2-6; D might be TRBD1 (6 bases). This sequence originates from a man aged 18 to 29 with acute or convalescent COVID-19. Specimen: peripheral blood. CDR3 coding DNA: TGTGCCACCAGTGATTACCGGGACACCAGCTCTGGGGCCAACGTCCTGACTTTC. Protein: CATSDYRDTSSGANVLTF.